This T cell receptor beta chain was documented in a study of T cell responses to AZD1222 COVID-19 vaccine (dated by TCRdb to about 2021). Some background on the complete study: A total of more than 230 trial participants underwent TCR sequencing, of whom 207 received two doses of AZD1222 and about 25 received two doses of the MenACWY control vaccine. Trial participants were enrolled into age subgroups of 18-55, 56-69 and 70-plus years, which contained around 140, 26 and 57 TCR-sequenced participants, respectively. The study at large found these results: After two AZD1222 doses, spike-specific TCR breadth and depth were significantly higher than at day 0 and than in MenACWY recipients. Reportedly, almost half of the unique spike-specific TCRs recognized epitopes lying outside the regions that are mutated in the B.1.351 and B.1.1.7 variants. Most participants were white British and females outnumbered males, and the authors suggested that clonal diversity may have been underestimated. The vaccine-associated CD4 TCRs covered the entire spike protein, and the dominant responses fell in regions 160-218 and 743-854. Because no day 14 peak-response samples were available, repertoires were characterized only after the peak T cell response. Conclusions about previously exposed vaccinees are limited, since just a handful of AZD1222 recipients were seropositive for SARS-CoV-2 at baseline. In the small 56-69-year group, the increase in depth fell short of significance, most likely because of low power.

The CDR3 regions of human TCRbeta chains were analyzed by immunosequencing. In the source study's methods: TCRs in the repertoires were compared against a reference library of SARS-CoV-2-specific TCRs that had been generated with the MIRA antigen-specificity platform. Breadth was defined as the fraction of unique TCRs that were SARS-CoV-2-associated, and depth was defined as the fraction of total T cells that were SARS-CoV-2-associated. Using the MIRA data, each spike-specific TCR was mapped to the spike region that the TCR reacts to and placed in a CD4 or CD8 class. Log10-transformed breadth and depth values were compared by one-way ANOVA with Sidak's multiple comparisons tests. TCRdb obtained this table from immuneACCESS and retained in-frame rearrangements with V and J assigned. These tables miss some clones; where compared with another copy, unresolved V genes account for less than half of the shortfall, and the remainder is unexplained. Clone size and the V and J calls come from that table; the DNA yielded D and trimming. Across this sample there are around 150,000 clones, with 90% to 95% seen only once. The top ten clones comprise approximately 6.8% of the sample.

Germline trimming amounts to 3 bases on V and 7 bases on J, with 8 as the count of junction bases outside the gene matches. As encoded in the germline V gene, CDR1 is SGDLS while CDR2 is YYNGEE. The CDR3 runs 14 amino acids, cysteine and phenylalanine included. The retained sequence is limited to the CDR3, 42 bases, with the frame set at the first base. The sample's time point label, decoded: about 28 days (+/-7) after the second vaccine dose. AZD1222 recipients whose second dose came at about 4 weeks and those whose second dose came at about 12 weeks were combined into one group, since spike-specific TCR depth and breadth did not differ between the two schedules. Samples from vaccinated people were obtained from the UK trials COV001 and COV002, which included a single-blind randomized controlled phase 2/3 trial of AZD1222 (ChAdOx1 nCoV-19) in healthy adults. For TCRbeta chain sequencing, PBMC samples from trial participants were taken at day 0 and at day 28 after the second dose.

Remarks on this clone: What antigen it recognizes has not been identified. One base away there is no much larger clone; base qualities are not given.

The TCR was taken from an adult who received the AZD1222 COVID-19 vaccine. Material: peripheral blood, obtained 28 days after the second AZD1222 dose. This chain is built from TRBV9 and TRBJ2-5; a stretch of 8 junction bases matches TRBD2. The CDR3 protein: CASSAGTGGGTQYF. The DNA sequence is TGTGCCAGCAGCGCCGGGACCGGGGGGGGGACCCAGTACTTC.